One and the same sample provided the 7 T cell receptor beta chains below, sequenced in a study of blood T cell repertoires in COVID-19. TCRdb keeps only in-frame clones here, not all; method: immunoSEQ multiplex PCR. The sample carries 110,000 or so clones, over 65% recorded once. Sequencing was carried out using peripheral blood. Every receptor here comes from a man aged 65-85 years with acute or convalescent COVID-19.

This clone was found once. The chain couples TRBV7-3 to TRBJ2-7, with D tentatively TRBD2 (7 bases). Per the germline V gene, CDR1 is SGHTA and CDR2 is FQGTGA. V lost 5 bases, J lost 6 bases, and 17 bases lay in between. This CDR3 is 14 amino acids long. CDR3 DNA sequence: TGTGCCAGCAGCCCCGGGGCGGGGGCGACCGAGCAGTACTTC. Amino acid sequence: CASSPGAGATEQYF. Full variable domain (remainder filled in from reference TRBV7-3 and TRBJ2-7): GAGVSQTPSNKVTEKGKYVELRCDPISGHTALYWYRQSLGQGPEFLIYFQGTGAADDSGLPNDRFFAVRPEGSVSTLKIQRTERGDSAVYLCASSPGAGATEQYFGPGTRLTVT.

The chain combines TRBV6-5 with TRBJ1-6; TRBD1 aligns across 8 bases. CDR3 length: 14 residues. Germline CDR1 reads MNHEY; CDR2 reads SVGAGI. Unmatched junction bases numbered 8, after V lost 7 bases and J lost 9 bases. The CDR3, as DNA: TGTGCCAGCATCTTGACAGGGGCTAGTTCACCCCTCCACTTT. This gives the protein CASILTGASSPLHF.

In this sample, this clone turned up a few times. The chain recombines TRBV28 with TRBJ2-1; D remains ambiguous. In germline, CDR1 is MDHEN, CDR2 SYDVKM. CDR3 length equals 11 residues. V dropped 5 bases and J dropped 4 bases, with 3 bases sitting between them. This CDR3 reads CASSQYNEQFF. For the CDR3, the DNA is TGTGCCAGCAGTCAATACAATGAGCAGTTCTTC.

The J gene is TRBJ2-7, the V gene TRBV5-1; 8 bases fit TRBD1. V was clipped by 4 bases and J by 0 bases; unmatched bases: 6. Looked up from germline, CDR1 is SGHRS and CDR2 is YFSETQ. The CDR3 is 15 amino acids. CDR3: CASSPTGGTSYEQYF. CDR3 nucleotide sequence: TGCGCCAGCAGCCCAACAGGGGGGACCTCCTACGAGCAGTACTTC.

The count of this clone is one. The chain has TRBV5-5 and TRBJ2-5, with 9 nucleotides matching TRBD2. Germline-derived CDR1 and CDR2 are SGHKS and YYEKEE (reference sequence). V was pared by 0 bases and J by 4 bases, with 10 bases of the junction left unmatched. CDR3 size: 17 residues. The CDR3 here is CASSLVLAGYEGETQYF. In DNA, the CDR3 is TGTGCCAGCAGCTTGGTCCTAGCGGGGTATGAGGGAGAGACCCAGTACTTC.

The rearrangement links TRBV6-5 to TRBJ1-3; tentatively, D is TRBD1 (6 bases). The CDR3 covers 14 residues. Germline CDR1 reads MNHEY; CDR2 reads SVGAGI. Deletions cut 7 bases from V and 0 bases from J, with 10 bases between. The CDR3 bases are TGTGCCAGCAAACAGGGTGGCTCTGGAAACACCATATATTTT. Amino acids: CASKQGGSGNTIYF.

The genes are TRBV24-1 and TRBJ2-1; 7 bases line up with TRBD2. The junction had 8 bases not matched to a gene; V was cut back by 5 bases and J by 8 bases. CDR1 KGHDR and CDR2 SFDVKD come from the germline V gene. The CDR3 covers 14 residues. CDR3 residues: CATSVGGGSDEQFF. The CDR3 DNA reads TGTGCCACCAGTGTGGGCGGCGGGAGCGATGAGCAGTTCTTC.